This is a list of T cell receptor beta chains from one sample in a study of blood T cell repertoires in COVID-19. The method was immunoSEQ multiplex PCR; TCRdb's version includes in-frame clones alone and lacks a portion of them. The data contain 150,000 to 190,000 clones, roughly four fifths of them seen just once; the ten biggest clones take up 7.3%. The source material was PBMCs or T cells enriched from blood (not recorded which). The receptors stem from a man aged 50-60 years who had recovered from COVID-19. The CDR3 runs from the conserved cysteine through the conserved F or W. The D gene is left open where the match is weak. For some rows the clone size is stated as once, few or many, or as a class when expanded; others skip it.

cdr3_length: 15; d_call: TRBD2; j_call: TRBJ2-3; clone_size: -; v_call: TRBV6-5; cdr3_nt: TGTGCCAGCAGCCTCAGCGGGGGGCGTACAGATACGCAGTATTTT; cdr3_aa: CASSLSGGRTDTQYF
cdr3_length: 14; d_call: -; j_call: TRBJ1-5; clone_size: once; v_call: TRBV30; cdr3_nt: TGTGCCTGGAGTGCGGGACTTGGCAATCAGCCCCAGCATTTT; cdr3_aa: CAWSAGLGNQPQHF
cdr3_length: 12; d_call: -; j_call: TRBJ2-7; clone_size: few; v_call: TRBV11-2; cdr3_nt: TGTGCCAGCAGCCCGAGTACCGCCGAGCAGTACTTC; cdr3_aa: CASSPSTAEQYF
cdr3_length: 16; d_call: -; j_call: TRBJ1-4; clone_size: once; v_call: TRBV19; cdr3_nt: TGTGCCAGTAGTCTGTGGGGGGGCGGCGGTAATGAAAAACTGTTTTTT; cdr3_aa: CASSLWGGGGNEKLFF
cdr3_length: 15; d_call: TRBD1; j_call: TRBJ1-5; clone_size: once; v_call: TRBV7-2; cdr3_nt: TGTGCCAGCAGCCAGGGACAGGGGGCGAATCAGCCCCAGCATTTT; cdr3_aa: CASSQGQGANQPQHF
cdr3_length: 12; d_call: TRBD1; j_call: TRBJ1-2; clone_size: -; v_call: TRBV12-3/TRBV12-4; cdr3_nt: TGTGCCAGCAGTTCGAACAGGGGTTTAATCACCTTC; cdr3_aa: CASSSNRGLITF
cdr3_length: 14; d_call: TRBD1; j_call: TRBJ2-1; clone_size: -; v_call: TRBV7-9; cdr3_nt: TGTGCCAGCAGGCTAGGACAGGGTCAACGGGAGCAGTTCTTC; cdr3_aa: CASRLGQGQREQFF
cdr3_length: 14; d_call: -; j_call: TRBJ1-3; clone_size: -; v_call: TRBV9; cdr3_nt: TGTGCCAGCAACGGCAGGGACTCTGGAAACACCATATATTTT; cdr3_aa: CASNGRDSGNTIYF
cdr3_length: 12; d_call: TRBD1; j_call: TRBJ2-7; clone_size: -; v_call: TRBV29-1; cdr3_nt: TGCAGCGCCGGACAGGCTAACTACGAGCAGTACTTC; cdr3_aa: CSAGQANYEQYF
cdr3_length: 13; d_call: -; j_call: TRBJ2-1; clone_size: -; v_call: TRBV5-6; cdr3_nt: TGTGCCAGCAGCGGGGCCGCTGGCAATGAGCAGTTCTTC; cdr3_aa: CASSGAAGNEQFF
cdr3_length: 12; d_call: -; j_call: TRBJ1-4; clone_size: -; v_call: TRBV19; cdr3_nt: TGTGCCAGTAGTGGCACTAATGAAAAACTGTTTTTT; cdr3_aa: CASSGTNEKLFF
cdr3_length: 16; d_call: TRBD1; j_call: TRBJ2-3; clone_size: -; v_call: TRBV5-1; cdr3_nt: TGCGCCAGCAGCTTGGGTGGGCAGGGGGCCACAGATACGCAGTATTTT; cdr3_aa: CASSLGGQGATDTQYF
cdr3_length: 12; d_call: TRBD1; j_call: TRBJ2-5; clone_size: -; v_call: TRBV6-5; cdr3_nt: TGTGCCAGCAGTACAGGGGGTGAGACCCAGTACTTC; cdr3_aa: CASSTGGETQYF
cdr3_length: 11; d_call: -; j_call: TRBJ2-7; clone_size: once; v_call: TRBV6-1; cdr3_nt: TGTGCCAGCAGTGAATTCGGGGAGCAGTACTTC; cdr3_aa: CASSEFGEQYF
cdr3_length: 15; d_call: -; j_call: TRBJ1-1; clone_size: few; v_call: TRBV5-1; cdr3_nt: TGCGCCAGCAGCTTGTTATCCCAGGGGAGCACTGAAGCTTTCTTT; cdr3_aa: CASSLLSQGSTEAFF
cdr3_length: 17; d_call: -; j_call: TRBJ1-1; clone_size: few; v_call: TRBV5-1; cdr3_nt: TGCGCCAGCAGCCCCCCGACAGGACCGATAAGGAACACTGAAGCTTTCTTT; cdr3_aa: CASSPPTGPIRNTEAFF
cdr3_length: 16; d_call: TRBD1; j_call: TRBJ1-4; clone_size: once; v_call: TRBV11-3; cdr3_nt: TGTGCCAGCAGCCATTACCCGGGACAGGCTAATGAAAAACTGTTTTTT; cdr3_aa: CASSHYPGQANEKLFF
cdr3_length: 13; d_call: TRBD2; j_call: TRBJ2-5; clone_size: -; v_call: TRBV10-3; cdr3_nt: TGTGCCATCAGTGATCTAGCGGGGGGGCCCCAGTACTTC; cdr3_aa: CAISDLAGGPQYF
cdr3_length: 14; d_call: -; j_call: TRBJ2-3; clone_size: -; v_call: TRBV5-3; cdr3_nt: TGTGCCAGAAGACATAGTGGAGGCGCAGATACGCAGTATTTT; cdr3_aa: CARRHSGGADTQYF
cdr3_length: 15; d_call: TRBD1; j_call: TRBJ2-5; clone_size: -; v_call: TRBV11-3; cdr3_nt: TGTGCCAGCAGCCCCGGGACAGGGGGCCGGGAGACCCAGTACTTC; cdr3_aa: CASSPGTGGRETQYF
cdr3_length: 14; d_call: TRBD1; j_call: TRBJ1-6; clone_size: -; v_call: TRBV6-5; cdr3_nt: TGTGCCAGCAGTTACCGACAGGGGTCTTCACCCCTCCACTTT; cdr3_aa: CASSYRQGSSPLHF
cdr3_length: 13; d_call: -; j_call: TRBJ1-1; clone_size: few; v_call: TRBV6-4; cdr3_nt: TGTGCCAGCAGTGACAGCGAGAACACTGAAGCTTTCTTT; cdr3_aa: CASSDSENTEAFF
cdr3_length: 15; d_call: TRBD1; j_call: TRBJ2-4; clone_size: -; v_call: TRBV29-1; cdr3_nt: TGCAGCGTGCAAGACAGGGGGATAGCCAAAAACATTCAGTACTTC; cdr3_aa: CSVQDRGIAKNIQYF
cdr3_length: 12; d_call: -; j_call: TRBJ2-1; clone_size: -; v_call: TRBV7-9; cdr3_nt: TGTGCCAGCAGTCCCTACGACAATGAGCAGTTCTTC; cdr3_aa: CASSPYDNEQFF
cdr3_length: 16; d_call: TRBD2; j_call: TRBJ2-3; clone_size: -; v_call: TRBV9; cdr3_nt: TGTGCCAGCAGCGTATTTAGCGGGGGCAGCACAGATACGCAGTATTTT; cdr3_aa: CASSVFSGGSTDTQYF
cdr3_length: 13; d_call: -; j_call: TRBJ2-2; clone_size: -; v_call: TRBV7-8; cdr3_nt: TGTGCCAGCAGTGGACAGAACACCGGGGAGCTGTTTTTT; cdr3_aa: CASSGQNTGELFF
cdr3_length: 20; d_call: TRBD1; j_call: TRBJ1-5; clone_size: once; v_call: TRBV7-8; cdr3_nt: TGTGCCAGCAGCTTAAGCCCCCACAGGGGCCCCGAATATAGCAATCAGCCCCAGCATTTT; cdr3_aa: CASSLSPHRGPEYSNQPQHF
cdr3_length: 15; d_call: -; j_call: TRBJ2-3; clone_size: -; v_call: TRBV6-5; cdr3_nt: TGTGCCAGTCGGCTAGCACCCCCCTCGACAGATACGCAGTATTTT; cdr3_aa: CASRLAPPSTDTQYF
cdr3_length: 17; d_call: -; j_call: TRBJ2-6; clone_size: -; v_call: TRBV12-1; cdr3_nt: TGTGCCAGCAGCCCTTCGGACAGGATCTCTGGGGCCAACGTCCTGACTTTC; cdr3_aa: CASSPSDRISGANVLTF
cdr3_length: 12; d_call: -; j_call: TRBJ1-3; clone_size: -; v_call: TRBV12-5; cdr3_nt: TGTGCTAGTGACAGGGCAGGAAACACCATATATTTT; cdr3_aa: CASDRAGNTIYF
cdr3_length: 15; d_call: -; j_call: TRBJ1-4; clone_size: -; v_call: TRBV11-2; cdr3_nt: TGTGCCAGCAGCTTAGGGGACACACTAAAAGAAAAACTGTTTTTT; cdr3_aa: CASSLGDTLKEKLFF
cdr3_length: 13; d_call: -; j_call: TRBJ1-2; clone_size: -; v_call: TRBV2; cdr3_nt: TGTGCCAGCAGTGACAGGGGAAGAGATGGCTACACCTTC; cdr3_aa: CASSDRGRDGYTF
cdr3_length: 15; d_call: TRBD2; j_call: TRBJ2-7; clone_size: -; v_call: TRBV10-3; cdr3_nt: TGTGCCATCAGTGAGTCGGGACTAGCGGGTGACGAGCAGTACTTC; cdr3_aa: CAISESGLAGDEQYF
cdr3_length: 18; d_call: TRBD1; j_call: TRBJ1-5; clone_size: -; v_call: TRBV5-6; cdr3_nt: TGTGCCAGCAGCTTTTTCCTCCCGGGACAGGGAAGCAATCAGCCCCAGCATTTT; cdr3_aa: CASSFFLPGQGSNQPQHF
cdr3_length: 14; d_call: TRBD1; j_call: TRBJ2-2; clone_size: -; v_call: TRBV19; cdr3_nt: TGTGCCAGTAGGGACAGGGGGAGCGCCGGGGAGCTGTTTTTT; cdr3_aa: CASRDRGSAGELFF
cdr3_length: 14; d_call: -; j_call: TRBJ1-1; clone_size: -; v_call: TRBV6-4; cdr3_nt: TGTGCCAGCAGTCCTCAGGGGTTGAGCACTGAAGCTTTCTTT; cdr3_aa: CASSPQGLSTEAFF
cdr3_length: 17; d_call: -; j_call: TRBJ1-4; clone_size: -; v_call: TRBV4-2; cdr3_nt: TGTGCCAGCAGCCAAGTCGATCAGGGGAGGGCTAATGAAAAACTGTTTTTT; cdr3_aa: CASSQVDQGRANEKLFF
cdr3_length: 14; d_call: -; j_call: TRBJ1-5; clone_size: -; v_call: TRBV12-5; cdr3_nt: TGTGCTAGTGGCCCCGACAGACTCAATCAGCCCCAGCATTTT; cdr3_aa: CASGPDRLNQPQHF
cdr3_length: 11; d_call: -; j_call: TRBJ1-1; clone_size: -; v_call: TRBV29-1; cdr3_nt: TGCAGCGCCGACAGGAACACTGAAGCTTTCTTT; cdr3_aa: CSADRNTEAFF